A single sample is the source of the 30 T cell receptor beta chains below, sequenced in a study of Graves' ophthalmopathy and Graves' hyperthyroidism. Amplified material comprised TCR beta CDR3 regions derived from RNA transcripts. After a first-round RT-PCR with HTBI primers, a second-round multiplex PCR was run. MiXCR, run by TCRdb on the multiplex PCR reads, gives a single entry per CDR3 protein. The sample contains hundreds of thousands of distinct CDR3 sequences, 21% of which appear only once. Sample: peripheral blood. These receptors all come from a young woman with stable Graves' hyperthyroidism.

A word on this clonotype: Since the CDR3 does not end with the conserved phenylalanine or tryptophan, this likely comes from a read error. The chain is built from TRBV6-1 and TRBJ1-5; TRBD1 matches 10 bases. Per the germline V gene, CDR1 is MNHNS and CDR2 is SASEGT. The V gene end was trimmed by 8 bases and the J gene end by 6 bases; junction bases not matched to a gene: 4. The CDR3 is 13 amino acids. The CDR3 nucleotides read TGTGCCAGCTCGGGACAGGGGACTCAGCCCCAGCATGTT. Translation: CASSGQGTQPQHV.

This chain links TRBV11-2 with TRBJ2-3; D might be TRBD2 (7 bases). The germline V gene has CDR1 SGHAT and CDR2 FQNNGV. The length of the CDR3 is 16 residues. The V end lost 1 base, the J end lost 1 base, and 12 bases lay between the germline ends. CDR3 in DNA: TGTGCCAGCAGCTTAGTAGGGGGAGGGCGCACAGATACGCAGTATTTT. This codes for CASSLVGGGRTDTQYF.

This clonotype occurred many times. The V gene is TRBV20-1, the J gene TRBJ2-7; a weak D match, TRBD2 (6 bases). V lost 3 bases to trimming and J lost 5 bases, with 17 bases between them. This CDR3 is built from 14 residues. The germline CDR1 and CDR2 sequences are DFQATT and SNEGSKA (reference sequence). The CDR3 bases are TGCAGTGCTAGGAGCGGGTCGGGGTCCAACGAGCAGTACTTC. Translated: CSARSGSGSNEQYF.

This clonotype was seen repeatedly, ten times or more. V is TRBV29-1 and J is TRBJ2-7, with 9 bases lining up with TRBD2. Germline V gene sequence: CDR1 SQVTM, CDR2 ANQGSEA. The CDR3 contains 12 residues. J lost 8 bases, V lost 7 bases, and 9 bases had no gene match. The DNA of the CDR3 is TGCAGCGCTGTGATAGCGGGAGCTCAGCAGTACTTC. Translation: CSAVIAGAQQYF.

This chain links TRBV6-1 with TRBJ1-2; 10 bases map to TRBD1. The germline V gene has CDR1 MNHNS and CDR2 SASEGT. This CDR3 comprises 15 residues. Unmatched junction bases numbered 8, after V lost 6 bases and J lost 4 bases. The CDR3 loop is CASRRQGALGYGYTF. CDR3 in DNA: TGTGCCAGCAGGAGACAGGGGGCGCTGGGCTATGGCTACACCTTC.

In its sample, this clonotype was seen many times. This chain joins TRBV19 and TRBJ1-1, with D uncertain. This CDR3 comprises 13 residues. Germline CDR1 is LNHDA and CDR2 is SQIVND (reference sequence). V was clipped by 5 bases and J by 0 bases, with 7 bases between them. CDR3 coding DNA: TGTGCCAGTAGTGCCGGTCTGAACACTGAAGCTTTCTTT. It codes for CASSAGLNTEAFF. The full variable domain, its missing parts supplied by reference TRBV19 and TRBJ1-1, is DGGITQSPKYLFRKEGQNVTLSCEQNLNHDAMYWYRQDPGQGLRLIYYSQIVNDFQKGDIAEGYSVSREKKESFPLTVTSAQKNPTAFYLCASSAGLNTEAFFGQGTRLTVV.

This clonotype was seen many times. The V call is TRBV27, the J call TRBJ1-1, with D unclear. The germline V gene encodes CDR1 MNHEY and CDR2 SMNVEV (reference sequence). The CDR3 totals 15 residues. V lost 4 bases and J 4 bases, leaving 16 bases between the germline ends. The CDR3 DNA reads TGTGCCAGCAGTTCCCGCACCGGGCCCGCCACTGAAGCTTTCTTT. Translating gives CASSSRTGPATEAFF.

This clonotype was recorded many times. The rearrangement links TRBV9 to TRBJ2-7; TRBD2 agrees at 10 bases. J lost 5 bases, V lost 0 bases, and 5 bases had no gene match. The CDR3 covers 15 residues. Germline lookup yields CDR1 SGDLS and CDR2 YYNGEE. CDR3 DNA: TGTGCCAGCAGCGTAGGCCTAGCGGGAGCCAACGAGCAGTACTTC. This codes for CASSVGLAGANEQYF.

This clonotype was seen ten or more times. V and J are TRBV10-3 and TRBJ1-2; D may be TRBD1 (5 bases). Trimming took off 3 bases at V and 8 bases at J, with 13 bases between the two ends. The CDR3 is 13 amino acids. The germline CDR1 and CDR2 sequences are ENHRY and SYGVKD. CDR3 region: CAISDGAGIGYTF. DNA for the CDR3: TGTGCCATCAGTGATGGGGCAGGGATAGGCTACACCTTC.

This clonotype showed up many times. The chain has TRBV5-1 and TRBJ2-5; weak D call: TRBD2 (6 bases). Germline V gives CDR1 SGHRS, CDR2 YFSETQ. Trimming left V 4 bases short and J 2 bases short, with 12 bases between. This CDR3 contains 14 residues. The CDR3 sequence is CASSPGRQQETQYF. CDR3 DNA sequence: TGCGCCAGCAGCCCCGGGAGACAACAAGAGACCCAGTACTTC.

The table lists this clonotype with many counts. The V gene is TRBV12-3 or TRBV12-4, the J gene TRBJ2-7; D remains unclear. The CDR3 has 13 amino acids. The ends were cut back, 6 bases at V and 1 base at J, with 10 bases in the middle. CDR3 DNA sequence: TGTGCCAGCAGGTTGACTCCGTCCTACGAGCAGTACTTC. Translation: CASRLTPSYEQYF.

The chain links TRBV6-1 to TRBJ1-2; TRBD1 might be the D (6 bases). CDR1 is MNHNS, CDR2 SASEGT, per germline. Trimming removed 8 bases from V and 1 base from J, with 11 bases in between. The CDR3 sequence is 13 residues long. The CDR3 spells CASPTGLNYGYTF. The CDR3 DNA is TGTGCCAGCCCAACAGGGCTTAACTATGGCTACACCTTC.

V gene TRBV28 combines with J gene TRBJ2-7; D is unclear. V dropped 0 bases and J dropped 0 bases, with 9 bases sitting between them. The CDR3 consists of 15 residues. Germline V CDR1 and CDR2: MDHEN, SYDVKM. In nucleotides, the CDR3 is TGTGCCAGCAGTTTATGGACTTTTTACTCCTACGAGCAGTACTTC. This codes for CASSLWTFYSYEQYF.

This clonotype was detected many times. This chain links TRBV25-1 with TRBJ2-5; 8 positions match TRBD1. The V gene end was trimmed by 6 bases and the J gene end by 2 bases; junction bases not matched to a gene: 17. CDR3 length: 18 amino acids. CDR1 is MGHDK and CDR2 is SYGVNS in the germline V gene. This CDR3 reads CASSPNLLPRTGQETQYF. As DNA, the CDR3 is TGTGCCAGCAGCCCAAACCTACTACCCAGGACAGGGCAAGAGACCCAGTACTTC.

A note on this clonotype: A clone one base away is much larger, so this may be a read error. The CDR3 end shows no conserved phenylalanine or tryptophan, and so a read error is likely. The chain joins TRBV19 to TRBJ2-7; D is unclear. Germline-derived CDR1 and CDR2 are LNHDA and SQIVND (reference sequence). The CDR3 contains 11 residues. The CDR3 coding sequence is TGTGTCAGTAGTTTGGGCTACGAGCAGTACTGC. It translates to CVSSLGYEQYC.

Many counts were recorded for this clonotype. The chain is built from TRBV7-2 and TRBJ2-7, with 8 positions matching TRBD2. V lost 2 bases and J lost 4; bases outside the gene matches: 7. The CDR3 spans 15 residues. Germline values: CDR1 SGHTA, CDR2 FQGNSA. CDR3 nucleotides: TGTGCCAGCAGCTTACGTGGGACTAGAGCTTACGAGCAGTACTTC. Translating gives CASSLRGTRAYEQYF.

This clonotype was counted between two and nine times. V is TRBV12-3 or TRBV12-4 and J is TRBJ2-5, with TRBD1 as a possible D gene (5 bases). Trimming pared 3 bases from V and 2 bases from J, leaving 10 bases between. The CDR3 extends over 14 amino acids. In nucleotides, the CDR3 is TGTGCCAGCAGTTTCCAGGGTATTCAAGAGACCCAGTACTTC. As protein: CASSFQGIQETQYF.

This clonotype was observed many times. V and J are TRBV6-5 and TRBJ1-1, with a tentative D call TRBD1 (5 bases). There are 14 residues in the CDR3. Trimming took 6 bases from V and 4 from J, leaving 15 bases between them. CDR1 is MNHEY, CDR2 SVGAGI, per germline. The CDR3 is CASSNQGGSTEAFF. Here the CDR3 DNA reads TGTGCCAGCAGCAACCAGGGAGGAAGCACTGAAGCTTTCTTT.

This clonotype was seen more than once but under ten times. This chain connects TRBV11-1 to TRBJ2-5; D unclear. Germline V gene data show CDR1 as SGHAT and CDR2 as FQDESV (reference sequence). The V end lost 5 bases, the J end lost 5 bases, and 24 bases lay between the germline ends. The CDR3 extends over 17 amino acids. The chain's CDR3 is CASSGELYRPGPETQYF. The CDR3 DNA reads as TGTGCCAGCAGCGGCGAACTCTATCGACCCGGACCCGAGACCCAGTACTTC.

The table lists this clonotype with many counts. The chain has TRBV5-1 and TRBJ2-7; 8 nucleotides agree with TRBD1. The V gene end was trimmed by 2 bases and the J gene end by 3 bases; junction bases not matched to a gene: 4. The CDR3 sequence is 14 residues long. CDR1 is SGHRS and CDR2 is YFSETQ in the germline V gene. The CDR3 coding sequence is TGCGCCAGCAGCTTTGGGACAGGTTACTACGAGCAGTACTTC. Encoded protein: CASSFGTGYYEQYF.

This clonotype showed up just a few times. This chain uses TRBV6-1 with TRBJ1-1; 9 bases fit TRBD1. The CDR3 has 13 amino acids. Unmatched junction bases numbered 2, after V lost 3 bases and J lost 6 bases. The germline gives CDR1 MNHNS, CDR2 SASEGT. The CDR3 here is CASSDGDRAEAFF. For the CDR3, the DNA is TGTGCCAGCAGTGACGGGGACAGGGCTGAAGCTTTCTTT.

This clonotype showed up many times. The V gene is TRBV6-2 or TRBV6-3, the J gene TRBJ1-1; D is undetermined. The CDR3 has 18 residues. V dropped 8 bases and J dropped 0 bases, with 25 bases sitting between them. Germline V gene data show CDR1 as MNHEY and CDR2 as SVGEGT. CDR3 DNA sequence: TGTGCCAGCGCCGGGTCAGGTCGTGGGCAGACCTTGAACACTGAAGCTTTCTTT. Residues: CASAGSGRGQTLNTEAFF.

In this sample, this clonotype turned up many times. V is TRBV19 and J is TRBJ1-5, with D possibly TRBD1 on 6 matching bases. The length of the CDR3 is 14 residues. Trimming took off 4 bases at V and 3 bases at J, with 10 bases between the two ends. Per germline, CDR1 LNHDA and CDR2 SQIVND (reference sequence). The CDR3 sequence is CASSTQGINQPQHF. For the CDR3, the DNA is TGTGCCAGTAGTACCCAGGGGATCAATCAGCCCCAGCATTTT.

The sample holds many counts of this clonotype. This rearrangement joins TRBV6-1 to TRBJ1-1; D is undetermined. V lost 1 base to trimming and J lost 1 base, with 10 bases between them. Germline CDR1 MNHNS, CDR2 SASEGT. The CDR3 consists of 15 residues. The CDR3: CASSEGWRENTEAFF. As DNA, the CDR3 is TGTGCCAGCAGTGAAGGGTGGAGGGAGAACACTGAAGCTTTCTTT.

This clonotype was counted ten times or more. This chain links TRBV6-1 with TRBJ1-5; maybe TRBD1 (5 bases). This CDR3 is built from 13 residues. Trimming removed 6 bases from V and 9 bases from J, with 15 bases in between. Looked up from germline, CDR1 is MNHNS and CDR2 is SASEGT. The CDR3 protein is CASSKQEGTPQHF. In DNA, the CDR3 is TGTGCCAGCAGCAAACAGGAGGGCACGCCCCAGCATTTT.

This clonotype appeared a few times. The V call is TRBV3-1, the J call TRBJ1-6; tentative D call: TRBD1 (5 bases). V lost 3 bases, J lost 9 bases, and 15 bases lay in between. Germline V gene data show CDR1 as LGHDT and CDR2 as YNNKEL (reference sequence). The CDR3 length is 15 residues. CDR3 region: CASSHGDVPGSPLHF. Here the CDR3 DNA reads TGTGCCAGCAGCCACGGGGACGTTCCGGGTTCACCCCTCCACTTT.

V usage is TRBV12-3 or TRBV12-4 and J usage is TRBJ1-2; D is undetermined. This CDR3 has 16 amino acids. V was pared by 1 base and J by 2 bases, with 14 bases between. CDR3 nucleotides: TGTGCCAGCAGTTTAGTACAGAGACAACGGAACTATGGCTACACCTTC. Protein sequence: CASSLVQRQRNYGYTF.

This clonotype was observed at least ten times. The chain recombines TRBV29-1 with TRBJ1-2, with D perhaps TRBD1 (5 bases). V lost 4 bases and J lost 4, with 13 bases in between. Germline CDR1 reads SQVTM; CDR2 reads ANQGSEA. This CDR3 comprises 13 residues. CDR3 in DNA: TGCAGCGTTGTCGGGGACGGCCTCTATGGCTACACCTTC. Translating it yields CSVVGDGLYGYTF.

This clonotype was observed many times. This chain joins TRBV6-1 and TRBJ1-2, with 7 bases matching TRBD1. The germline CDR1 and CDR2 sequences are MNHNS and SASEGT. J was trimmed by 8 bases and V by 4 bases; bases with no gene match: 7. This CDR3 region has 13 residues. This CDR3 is CASSARGGRGYTF. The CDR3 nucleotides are TGTGCCAGCAGTGCCAGAGGGGGCCGCGGCTACACCTTC.

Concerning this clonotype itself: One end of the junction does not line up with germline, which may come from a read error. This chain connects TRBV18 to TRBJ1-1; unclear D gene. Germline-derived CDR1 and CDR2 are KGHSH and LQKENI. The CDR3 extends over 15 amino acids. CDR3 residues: CASSPDSPRNTESFF. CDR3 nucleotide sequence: TGTGCCAGCTCACCCGACTCCCCCAGGAACACTGAATCTTTCTTT.